Below, 24 T cell receptor beta chains from the same sample are listed, as sequenced in a study of blood T cell repertoires in COVID-19. Libraries were prepared by immunoSEQ multiplex PCR; TCRdb keeps only in-frame clonotypes and omits some of them. The sample includes fewer than 120,000 clones, approximately 68% seen only once; the top ten take less than 10%. Sequencing used peripheral blood. These receptors came from a woman aged 60-75 years with acute or convalescent COVID-19.

The chain uses TRBV5-1 and TRBJ2-7, with D possibly matching TRBD2 (5 bases). V shed 3 bases and J shed 1 base, with 17 bases lying between them. The CDR3 extends over 16 amino acids. Germline V gene data show CDR1 as SGHRS and CDR2 as YFSETQ. In DNA form, the CDR3 reads TGCGCCAGCAGCTCTGGACGGGGAATAGAATCCTACGAGCAGTACTTC. Translating gives CASSSGRGIESYEQYF.

This sequence joins TRBV11-2 and TRBJ2-1, with 7 bases identical to TRBD1. CDR1 and CDR2 (germline): SGHAT, FQNNGV. This CDR3 has 17 amino acids. V was clipped by 3 bases and J by 6 bases; unmatched bases: 14. The CDR3 DNA reads as TGTGCCAGCAGCTTCTACTCCGGGACAGTGAATAGCAATGAGCAGTTCTTC. It codes for CASSFYSGTVNSNEQFF.

The V gene is TRBV18, the J gene TRBJ1-3; 7 bases are a match to TRBD1. The ends lost 5 bases at V and 0 bases at J; junction bases unmatched: 4. Germline CDR1 KGHSH, CDR2 LQKENI. CDR3 length equals 15 residues. CDR3 sequence reads: CASSAAGGSGNTIYF. DNA for the CDR3: TGTGCCAGCTCAGCCGCAGGGGGCTCTGGAAACACCATATATTTT.

The chain carries TRBV5-4 and TRBJ2-2, with a possible D match to TRBD1 (5 bases). The V gene's germline CDR1 is SGHNT and CDR2 YYREEE (reference sequence). The CDR3 totals 14 residues. The V and J ends lost 4 bases and 6 bases respectively, with 13 bases between them. The CDR3 nucleotides are TGTGCCAGCAGCCCGCCGAGCAGGGCCGGGGAGCTGTTTTTT. Translating gives CASSPPSRAGELFF.

The chain couples TRBV11-2 to TRBJ1-1, with D unresolved. The germline V gene has CDR1 SGHAT and CDR2 FQNNGV. V was clipped by 4 bases and J by 0 bases, with 6 bases between them. CDR3 length: 13 residues. The DNA of the CDR3 is TGTGCCAGCAGCTCGGGTGTGAACACTGAAGCTTTCTTT. This gives the protein CASSSGVNTEAFF.

The genes are TRBV28 and TRBJ2-7; 7 bases agree with TRBD1. Per the germline V gene, CDR1 is MDHEN and CDR2 is SYDVKM. The CDR3 is made up of 15 amino acids. V shed 6 bases, J shed 3 bases, and the junction held 11 bases outside the gene matches. CDR3 DNA sequence: TGTGCCAGCAGCGTACCACAGGGGAAACACTACGAGCAGTACTTC. Its translation is CASSVPQGKHYEQYF.

This clone occurred once. This chain links TRBV11-2 with TRBJ1-1; 7 bases line up with TRBD1. Per germline, CDR1 SGHAT and CDR2 FQNNGV. V lost 4 bases, J lost 6 bases, and 2 bases stayed unmatched. The CDR3 consists of 12 residues. The CDR3 nucleotides read TGTGCCAGCAGCTCCAGGGGGGCTGAAGCTTTCTTT. This codes for CASSSRGAEAFF.

This clone was picked up a small number of times. This chain joins TRBV9 and TRBJ1-6; TRBD1 is a possible D gene (6 bases). With 0 bases removed from V and 8 bases from J, the gap between germline ends came to 12 bases. From germline, CDR1 is SGDLS and CDR2 YYNGEE. This CDR3 has 15 residues. DNA of the CDR3: TGTGCCAGCAGCGTAGAACCCAGGGGCGATTCACCCCTCCACTTT. It is translated as CASSVEPRGDSPLHF.

V and J are TRBV7-6 and TRBJ2-5; 7 nucleotides agree with TRBD2. CDR1 and CDR2 from the germline V gene are SGHVS and FNYEAQ. V lost 5 bases to trimming and J lost 4 bases; unmatched junction nucleotides: 7. The CDR3 loop spans 14 amino acids. The CDR3 bases are TGTGCCAGCAGCATGACTAGCAGTGGAGAGACCCAGTACTTC. Its protein product is CASSMTSSGETQYF.

The chain carries TRBV13 and TRBJ2-2; D is perhaps TRBD1 (5 bases). CDR3 length equals 15 residues. Germline V gene data show CDR1 as PRHDT and CDR2 as FYEKMQ (reference sequence). V gave up 2 bases and J gave up 1 base, with 8 bases separating them. CDR3 nucleotides: TGTGCCAGCAGCTTATTCCAGGGGAACACCGGGGAGCTGTTTTTT. Encoded protein: CASSLFQGNTGELFF. Drawing the rest from reference TRBV13 and TRBJ2-2, the complete variable domain is AAGVIQSPRHLIKEKRETATLKCYPIPRHDTVYWYQQGPGQDPQFLISFYEKMQSDKGSIPDRFSAQQFSDYHSELNMSSLELGDSALYFCASSLFQGNTGELFFGEGSRLTVL.

The chain has TRBV28 and TRBJ1-3, with no clear D. Germline V lookup: CDR1 MDHEN, CDR2 SYDVKM. There are 13 residues in the CDR3. The V and J ends lost 8 bases and 1 base respectively, with 9 bases between them. CDR3 sequence: CASGRASGNTIYF. DNA for the CDR3: TGTGCCAGCGGGAGAGCTTCTGGAAACACCATATATTTT.

The rearrangement joins TRBV6-1 to TRBJ2-2; 7 bases map to TRBD2. V shed 11 bases and J 4 bases; nucleotides not matched to a gene: 7. The CDR3 is 13 amino acids. Germline V lookup: CDR1 MNHNS, CDR2 SASEGT. Here the CDR3 reads CAGRGVGTGELFF. DNA of the CDR3: TGTGCCGGGAGGGGTGTGGGCACCGGGGAGCTGTTTTTT.

V usage is TRBV12-3 or TRBV12-4 and J usage is TRBJ2-1; 9 bases map to TRBD2. CDR3 length equals 13 residues. Trimming took 5 bases from V and 7 from J; bases not matched to a gene: 3. The CDR3 reads CASSGGLANEQFF. DNA for the CDR3: TGTGCCAGCAGTGGCGGACTAGCGAATGAGCAGTTCTTC.

This chain uses TRBV19 with TRBJ1-1; maybe TRBD1 (6 bases). The V gene lost 2 bases and the J gene lost 1 base, with 17 bases spanning the gap. The CDR3 runs to 17 residues. Germline loops: CDR1 LNHDA, CDR2 SQIVND (reference sequence). The CDR3 region is CASSISGRGLGNTEAFF. The CDR3 DNA is TGTGCCAGTAGTATAAGTGGCAGGGGCCTAGGGAACACTGAAGCTTTCTTT. Drawing the rest from reference TRBV19 and TRBJ1-1, the complete variable domain is DGGITQSPKYLFRKEGQNVTLSCEQNLNHDAMYWYRQDPGQGLRLIYYSQIVNDFQKGDIAEGYSVSREKKESFPLTVTSAQKNPTAFYLCASSISGRGLGNTEAFFGQGTRLTVV.

V gene TRBV6-5 combines with J gene TRBJ1-1; D uncertain. The ends were cut back, 5 bases at V and 1 base at J, with 8 bases in the middle. Germline V gives CDR1 MNHEY, CDR2 SVGAGI. This CDR3 is 13 amino acids long. This chain's CDR3 is CASSRTWNTEAFF. Written as DNA, the CDR3 is TGTGCCAGCAGTAGAACATGGAACACTGAAGCTTTCTTT.

This clone was recorded only once. The gene calls are TRBV12-3 or TRBV12-4 and TRBJ1-5; no firm D call. V was cut by 5 bases and J by 4 bases, with 3 bases left in between. This CDR3 is 11 amino acids long. In nucleotides, the CDR3 is TGTGCCAGCAGTGAGAATCAGCCCCAGCATTTT. It yields the protein CASSENQPQHF.

In this sample, this clone turned up a few times. V and J are TRBV6-6 and TRBJ2-5, with 14 bases identical to TRBD2. The germline gives CDR1 MNHNY, CDR2 SVGAGI (reference sequence). The CDR3 contains 17 residues. Unmatched junction bases numbered 7, after V lost 5 bases and J lost 2 bases. The CDR3 reads CASSQTGLAGVQETQYF. CDR3 coding DNA: TGTGCCAGCAGTCAGACGGGACTAGCGGGAGTTCAAGAGACCCAGTACTTC.

J is TRBJ2-3 and V is TRBV29-1, with 12 bases matching TRBD2. The germline CDR1 and CDR2 sequences are SQVTM and ANQGSEA. The CDR3 has 16 amino acids. V lost 6 bases and J lost 6; bases outside the gene matches: 13. CDR3 bases: TGCAGCGTGACTAGACTAGCGGGGGCTGTTTCGGATACGCAGTATTTT. As protein: CSVTRLAGAVSDTQYF.

The chain employs TRBV6-5 and TRBJ1-3; no definite D call. This CDR3 is 14 amino acids long. Trimming stripped 7 bases from V and 0 bases from J, with 10 bases between. Germline lookup yields CDR1 MNHEY and CDR2 SVGAGI. DNA for the CDR3: TGTGCCAGCACTATCGACTACTCTGGAAACACCATATATTTT. Its translation is CASTIDYSGNTIYF.

J is TRBJ2-5 and V is TRBV18; tentative D call: TRBD1 (5 bases). Trimming cost V 4 bases and J 2 bases, with 14 bases left between them. Germline lookup yields CDR1 KGHSH and CDR2 LQKENI. The CDR3 sequence is 15 residues long. The CDR3 DNA is TGTGCCAGCTCACGGGGCAGGGCCTTTCAAGAGACCCAGTACTTC. This translates into CASSRGRAFQETQYF.

This clone appeared once. The chain combines TRBV29-1 with TRBJ1-2; D not resolved. Trimming removed 6 bases at V and 3 bases at J, with 8 bases between. The V gene's germline CDR1 is SQVTM and CDR2 ANQGSEA. The CDR3 covers 11 residues. The CDR3 loop reads CSVSQDYGYTF. The CDR3 coding sequence is TGCAGCGTATCCCAGGACTATGGCTACACCTTC.

This clone is a singleton in its sample. V is TRBV6-5 and J is TRBJ1-2; a weak D match, TRBD1 (6 bases). V lost 6 bases, J lost 4 bases, and 15 bases lay in between. CDR3 size: 14 residues. The germline CDR1 and CDR2 sequences are MNHEY and SVGAGI. This CDR3 reads CASSREGGFYGYTF. The CDR3 nucleotides are TGTGCCAGCAGCAGGGAGGGGGGGTTCTATGGCTACACCTTC.

The rearrangement uses TRBV14 and TRBJ1-6, with 9 bases aligning to TRBD1. J was trimmed by 7 bases and V by 1 base; bases with no gene match: 5. Germline assignment: CDR1 SGHDN and CDR2 FVKESK. The CDR3 runs to 16 residues. The CDR3 nucleotides read TGTGCCAGCAGCCAAGGGACAGGGGTTGGAAATTCACCCCTCCACTTT. It translates to CASSQGTGVGNSPLHF.

The J gene is TRBJ2-7, the V gene TRBV30; D uncertain. Germline CDR1 is GTSNPN and CDR2 is SVGIG (reference sequence). With 3 bases removed from V and 3 bases from J, the gap between germline ends came to 9 bases. CDR3 length: 12 residues. This CDR3 reads CAWSEESYEQYF. Here the CDR3 DNA reads TGTGCCTGGAGCGAGGAAAGCTACGAGCAGTACTTC. The complete variable domain, with remaining parts taken from reference TRBV30 and TRBJ2-7, reads SQTIHQWPATLVQPVGSPLSLECTVEGTSNPNLYWYRQAAGRGLQLLFYSVGIGQISSEVPQNLSASRPQDRQFILSSKKLLLSDSGFYLCAWSEESYEQYFGPGTRLTVT.